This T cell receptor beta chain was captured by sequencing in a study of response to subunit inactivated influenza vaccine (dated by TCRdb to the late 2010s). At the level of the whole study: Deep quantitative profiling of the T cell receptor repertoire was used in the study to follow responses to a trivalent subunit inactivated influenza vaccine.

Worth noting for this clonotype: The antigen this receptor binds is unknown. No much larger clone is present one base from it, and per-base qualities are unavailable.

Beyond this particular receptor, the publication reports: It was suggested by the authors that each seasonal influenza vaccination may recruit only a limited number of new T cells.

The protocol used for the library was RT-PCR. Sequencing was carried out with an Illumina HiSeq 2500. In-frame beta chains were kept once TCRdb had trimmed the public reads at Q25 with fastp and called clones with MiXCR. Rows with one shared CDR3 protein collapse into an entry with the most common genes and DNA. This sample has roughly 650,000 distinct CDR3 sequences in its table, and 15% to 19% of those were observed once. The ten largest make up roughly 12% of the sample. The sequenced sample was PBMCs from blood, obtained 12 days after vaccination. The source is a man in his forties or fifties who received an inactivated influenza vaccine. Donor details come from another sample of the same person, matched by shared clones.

The CDR3 protein sequence reads: CSGTRVGGQETQYF. The sequence in DNA is TGCAGTGGGACCCGAGTTGGAGGCCAAGAGACCCAGTACTTC. The chain is made from TRBV20-1 and TRBJ2-5; the best D guess is TRBD2, with 5 bases matching. V loses 7 bases, J loses 1 base, and the germline ends lie 16 bases apart. CDR1 DFQATT and CDR2 SNEGSKA were looked up in the germline V gene (reference sequence). The CDR3 contains 14 residues, cysteine and phenylalanine counted. This entry keeps only the CDR3 DNA: 42 bases, framed from base 1.